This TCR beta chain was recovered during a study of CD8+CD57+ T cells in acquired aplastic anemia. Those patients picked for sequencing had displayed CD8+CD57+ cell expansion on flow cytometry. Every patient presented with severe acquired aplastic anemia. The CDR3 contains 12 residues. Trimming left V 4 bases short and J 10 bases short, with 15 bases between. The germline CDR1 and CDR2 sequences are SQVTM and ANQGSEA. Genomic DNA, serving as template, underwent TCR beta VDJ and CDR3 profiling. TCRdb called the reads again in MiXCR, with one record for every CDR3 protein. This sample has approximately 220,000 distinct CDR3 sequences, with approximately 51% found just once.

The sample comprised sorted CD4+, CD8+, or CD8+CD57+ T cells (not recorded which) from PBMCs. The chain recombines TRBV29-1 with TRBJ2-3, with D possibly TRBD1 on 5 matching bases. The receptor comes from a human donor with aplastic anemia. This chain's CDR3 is CSVVAGRSAQYF. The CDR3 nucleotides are TGCAGCGTTGTGGCAGGGCGGAGTGCGCAGTATTTT.